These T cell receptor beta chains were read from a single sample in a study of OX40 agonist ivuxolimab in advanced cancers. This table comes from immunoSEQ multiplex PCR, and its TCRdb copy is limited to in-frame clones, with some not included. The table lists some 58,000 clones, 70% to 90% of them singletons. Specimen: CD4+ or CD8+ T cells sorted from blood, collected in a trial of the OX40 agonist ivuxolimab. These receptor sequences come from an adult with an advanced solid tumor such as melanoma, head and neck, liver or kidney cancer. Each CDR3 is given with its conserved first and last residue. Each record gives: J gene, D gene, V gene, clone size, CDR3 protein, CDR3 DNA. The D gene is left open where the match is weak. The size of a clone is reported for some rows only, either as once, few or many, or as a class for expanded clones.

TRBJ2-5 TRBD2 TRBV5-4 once CASSLLGSGSVETQYF TGTGCCAGCAGCTTGCTCGGAAGCGGGAGTGTGGAGACCCAGTACTTC
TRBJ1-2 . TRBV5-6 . CASSSPRTLTNYGYTF TGTGCCAGCAGCTCCCCTAGGACCTTGACTAACTATGGCTACACCTTC
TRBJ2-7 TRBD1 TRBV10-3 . CAISEPLDRGPYEQYF TGTGCCATCAGTGAGCCCCTTGACAGGGGGCCCTACGAGCAGTACTTC
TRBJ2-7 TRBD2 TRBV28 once CASSFLSGSGDEQYF TGTGCCAGCAGTTTTTTGAGCGGGAGTGGCGACGAGCAGTACTTC
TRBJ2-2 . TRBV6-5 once CASSFSGELFF TGTGCCAGCAGTTTTTCCGGGGAGCTGTTTTTT
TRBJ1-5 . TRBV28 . CASSFLGDSDQPQHF TGTGCCAGCAGTTTTTTAGGGGATAGCGACCAGCCCCAGCATTTT
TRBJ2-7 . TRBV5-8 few CASSYTLYEQYF TGTGCCAGCAGCTACACCTTATACGAGCAGTACTTC
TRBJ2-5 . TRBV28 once CASSPGDGRETQYF TGTGCCAGCAGTCCGGGGGACGGAAGAGAGACCCAGTACTTC
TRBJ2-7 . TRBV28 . CASSSGVVTPYEQYF TGTGCCAGCTCAAGTGGGGTCGTGACGCCCTACGAGCAGTACTTC
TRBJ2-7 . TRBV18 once CASSPGRDYEQYF TGTGCCAGCTCACCCGGACGTGACTACGAGCAGTACTTC
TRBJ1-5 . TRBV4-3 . CASSQEYRDGSQPQHF TGCGCCAGCAGCCAAGAATATAGGGACGGGAGTCAGCCCCAGCATTTT
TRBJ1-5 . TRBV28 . CASSRLNVRGQPQHF TGTGCCAGCAGCCGGCTAAATGTTCGGGGTCAGCCCCAGCATTTT
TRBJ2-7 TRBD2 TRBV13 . CASSPGLAGGTVYEQYF TGTGCCAGCAGCCCGGGACTAGCGGGAGGAACAGTCTACGAGCAGTACTTC
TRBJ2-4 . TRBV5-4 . CASSLKVLAKNIQYF TGTGCCAGCAGCTTGAAAGTTCTAGCCAAAAACATTCAGTACTTC
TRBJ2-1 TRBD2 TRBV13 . CASSLGLAFNEQFF TGTGCCAGCAGCTTGGGACTAGCCTTCAATGAGCAGTTCTTC
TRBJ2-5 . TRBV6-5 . CASSPGTHETQYF TGTGCCAGCAGCCCCGGGACACATGAGACCCAGTACTTC
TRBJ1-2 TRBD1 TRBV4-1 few CASSQEHRGARGYTF TGCGCCAGCAGCCAGGAGCACAGGGGAGCGAGAGGCTACACCTTC
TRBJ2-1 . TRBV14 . CASSQSRVAEQFF TGTGCCAGCAGCCAATCCCGAGTGGCTGAGCAGTTCTTC
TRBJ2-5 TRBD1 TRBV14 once CASSHTTGGGETQYF TGTGCCAGCAGCCATACTACAGGGGGCGGAGAGACCCAGTACTTC
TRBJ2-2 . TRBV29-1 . CSVLGASTGELFF TGCAGCGTTTTAGGGGCTAGCACCGGGGAGCTGTTTTTT
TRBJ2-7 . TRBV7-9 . CASSFGGAYEQYF TGTGCCAGCAGCTTCGGCGGGGCCTACGAGCAGTACTTC
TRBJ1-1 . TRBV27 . CASATGPLGAEAFF TGTGCCAGCGCCACTGGACCCCTAGGCGCTGAAGCTTTCTTT
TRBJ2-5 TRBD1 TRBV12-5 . CASGLTATGGLYF TGTGCTAGTGGTTTGACCGCGACAGGGGGACTTTACTTC
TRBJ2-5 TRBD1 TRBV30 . CAWRGGLQETQYF TGTGCCTGGAGAGGGGGCCTGCAAGAGACCCAGTACTTC
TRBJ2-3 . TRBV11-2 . CASSLELRDQDTQYF TGTGCCAGCAGCTTAGAACTCCGGGACCAAGATACGCAGTATTTT
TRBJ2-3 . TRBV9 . CASSPGEREFATQYF TGTGCCAGCAGCCCTGGTGAGAGGGAATTTGCCACGCAGTATTTT
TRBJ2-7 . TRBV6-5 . CASSYAPGNHEQYF TGTGCCAGCAGTTACGCCCCAGGGAACCACGAGCAGTACTTC
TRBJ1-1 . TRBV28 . CASSLFFQIFERAVKFTEAFF TGTGCCAGCAGTTTATTCTTCCAAATTTTTGAGCGGGCAGTGAAGTTCACTGAAGCTTTCTTT
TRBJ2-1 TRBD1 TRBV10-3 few CAISESPGGAGPDAYNEQFF TGTGCCATCAGTGAGTCTCCAGGGGGCGCTGGGCCCGACGCCTACAATGAGCAGTTCTTC
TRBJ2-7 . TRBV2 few CASRSRGSVGEQYF TGTGCCAGCCGGTCCCGCGGATCCGTTGGGGAGCAGTACTTC
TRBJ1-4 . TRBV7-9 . CASSFGGTNEKLFF TGTGCCAGCAGCTTCGGGGGAACTAATGAAAAACTGTTTTTT